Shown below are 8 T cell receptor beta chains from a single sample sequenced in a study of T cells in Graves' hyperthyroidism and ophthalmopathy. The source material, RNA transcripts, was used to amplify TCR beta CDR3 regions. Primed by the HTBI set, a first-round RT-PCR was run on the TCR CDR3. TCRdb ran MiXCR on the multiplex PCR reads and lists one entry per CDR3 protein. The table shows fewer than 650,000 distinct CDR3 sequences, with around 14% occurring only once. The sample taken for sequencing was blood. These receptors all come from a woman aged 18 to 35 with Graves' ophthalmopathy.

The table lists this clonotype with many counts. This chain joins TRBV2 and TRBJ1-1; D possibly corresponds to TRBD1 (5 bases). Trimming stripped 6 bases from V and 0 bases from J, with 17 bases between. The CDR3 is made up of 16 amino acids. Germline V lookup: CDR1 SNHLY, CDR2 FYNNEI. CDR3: CASRNRKDRVNTEAFF. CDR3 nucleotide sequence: TGTGCCAGCAGGAACAGGAAGGATAGGGTGAACACTGAAGCTTTCTTT.

The CDR3 reads CASSLGSGAASWAGANVLTF. The CDR3 DNA sequence: TGTGCCAGCAGCTTGGGATCGGGGGCAGCGAGTTGGGCTGGGGCCAACGTCCTGACTTTC. The chain couples TRBV7-6 to TRBJ2-6; either TRBD1 or TRBD2 may supply D (6 bases each). V gave up 3 bases and J gave up 2 bases, with 23 bases separating them. The length of the CDR3 is 20 residues. CDR1 is SGHVS, CDR2 FNYEAQ, per germline.

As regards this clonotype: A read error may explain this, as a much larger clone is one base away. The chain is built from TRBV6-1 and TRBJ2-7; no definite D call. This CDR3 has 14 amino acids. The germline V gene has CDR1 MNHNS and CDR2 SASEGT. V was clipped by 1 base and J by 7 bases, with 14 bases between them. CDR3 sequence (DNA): TGTGCCAGCAGTGAAGGGGCAGGCAGGAATGAGCAGTACTTC. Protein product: CASSEGAGRNEQYF.

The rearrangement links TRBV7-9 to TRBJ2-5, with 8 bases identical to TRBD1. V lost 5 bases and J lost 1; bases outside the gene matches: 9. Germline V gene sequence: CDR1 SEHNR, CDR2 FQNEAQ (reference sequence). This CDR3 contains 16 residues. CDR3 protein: CASSTRTGRPQETQYF. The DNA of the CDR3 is TGTGCCAGCAGCACAAGGACAGGGAGGCCCCAAGAGACCCAGTACTTC.

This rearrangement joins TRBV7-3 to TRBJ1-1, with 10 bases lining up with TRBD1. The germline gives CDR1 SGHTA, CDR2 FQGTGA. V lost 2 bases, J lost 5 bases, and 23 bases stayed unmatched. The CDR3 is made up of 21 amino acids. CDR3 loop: CASSLYPHVGALRTGGTEAFF. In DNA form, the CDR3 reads TGTGCCAGCAGCTTATACCCTCATGTTGGAGCCTTAAGGACAGGGGGAACTGAAGCTTTCTTT.

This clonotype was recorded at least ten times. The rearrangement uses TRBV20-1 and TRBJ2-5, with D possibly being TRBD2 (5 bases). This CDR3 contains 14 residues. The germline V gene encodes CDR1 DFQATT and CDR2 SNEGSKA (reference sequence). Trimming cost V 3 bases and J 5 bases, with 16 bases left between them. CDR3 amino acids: CSARRMGVQETQYF. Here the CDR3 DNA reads TGCAGTGCTAGGCGAATGGGAGTTCAGGAGACCCAGTACTTC.

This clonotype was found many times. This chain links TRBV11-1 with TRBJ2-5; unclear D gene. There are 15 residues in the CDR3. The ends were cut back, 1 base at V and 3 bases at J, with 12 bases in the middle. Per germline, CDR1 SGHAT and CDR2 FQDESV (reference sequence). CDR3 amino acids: CASSLDFGSEETQYF. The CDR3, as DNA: TGTGCCAGCAGCTTAGACTTCGGGTCAGAAGAGACCCAGTACTTC.

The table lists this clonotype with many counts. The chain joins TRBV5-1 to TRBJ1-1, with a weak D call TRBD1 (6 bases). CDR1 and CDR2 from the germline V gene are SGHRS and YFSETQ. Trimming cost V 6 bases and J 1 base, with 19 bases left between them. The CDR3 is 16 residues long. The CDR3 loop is CASKYRPGQTNTEAFF. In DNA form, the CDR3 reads TGCGCCAGCAAATACCGACCTGGACAGACGAACACTGAAGCTTTCTTT.